The clone carrying this TCR beta chain was seen a single time. The antigen remains unidentified. V lost 6 bases, J lost 7 bases, and 11 bases stayed unmatched. The CDR3 runs to 15 residues. Per germline, CDR1 SGHRS and CDR2 YFSETQ. These data come from a study of CD8 T cells in Susac syndrome. Findings and caveats of the study: Acknowledgment was made by the study that its TCR sequencing and HLA analysis involved a relatively small number of individuals.

RNA amounts of about 0.45 to 1 ug underwent reverse transcription with random hexamers. Across 54 Vbeta and 13 Jbeta, TCR beta CDR3 was amplified with immunoSEQ multiplex PCR. Each CDR3 protein gets one entry after TCRdb re-called the immunoSEQ multiplex PCR reads with MiXCR. The sample holds about 140,000 distinct CDR3 sequences, 94% seen once. Sequencing of TCR beta was undertaken in CD8+ and CD4+ T cells derived from blood. The CD8+ and CD4+ T cells were isolated magnetically using a negative isolation approach, whereas the TEMRA cells were enriched by FACS. The source is a human donor in good health. Material: CD8+ T cells from PBMCs. The V gene is TRBV5-1, the J gene TRBJ2-1, with TRBD1 identical over 9 bases. CDR3: CASMLLRDRVNEQFF. The CDR3 DNA reads TGCGCCAGCATGCTACTACGGGACAGGGTAAATGAGCAGTTCTTC.